This T cell receptor beta chain was recorded in a study of CXCR3-negative and CXCR3-positive naive CD8 T cells. This CDR3 comprises 15 residues. Germline CDR1 is SGHRS and CDR2 is YFSETQ. With UMI labels, 5' RACE was used to prepare the TRB cDNA libraries. TCRdb reprocessed the 5' RACE reads; each CDR3 protein has one entry and no DNA is given. The listing contains 150,000 or so distinct CDR3 sequences. Sequencing used naive CXCR3- CD8+ T cells from blood. Indicated subset: CD45RO-CCR7+CD27+CD95- naive CD8+ T cells lacking CXCR3 (TNR3-). The rearrangement uses TRBV5-1 and TRBJ2-1; TCRdb reports TRBD1, a call that lacks DNA to check it against. This TCR came from a human donor in good health. Some clones in this sample may be carry-over from other donors' samples. CDR3 residues: CASSTGQDGGNEQFF.